Listed below are T cell receptor beta chains from one sample, sequenced in a study of shared clonotypes between healthy human individuals. Profiled with immunoSEQ multiplex PCR; TCRdb holds only in-frame clones, not every one. The sample contains 80,000 to 100,000 clones, approximately 70% of which appear only once. Material for sequencing was memory CD8+ T cells sorted from blood. Every receptor here comes from a man aged 25 to 45 in good health. Each CDR3 is given with its conserved first and last residue. D genes are given only for firm matches. Size values are once, few and many counts, or a class for expanded clones, and some rows have none.

>-|TRBV11-3|-|TRBJ2-4
CASSLERNGIQYF
TGTGCCAGCAGCTTGGAGAGAAATGGCATTCAGTACTTC
>-|TRBV10-2|-|TRBJ2-1
CASSVVGANNEQFF
TGCGCCAGCAGTGTCGTTGGCGCGAACAATGAGCAGTTCTTC
>-|TRBV7-9|-|TRBJ2-5
CASRPAVGEQETQYF
TGTGCCAGCAGACCGGCTGTCGGGGAACAGGAGACCCAGTACTTC
>-|TRBV6-1|-|TRBJ1-1
CASRGIRTFPTEAFF
TGTGCCAGCAGAGGGATAAGGACTTTTCCCACTGAAGCTTTCTTT
>-|TRBV27|-|TRBJ2-1
CASSSYRNNEQFF
TGTGCCAGCAGTTCTTACAGGAATAATGAGCAGTTCTTC
>-|TRBV27|many|TRBJ2-1
CASSPDHYNEQFF
TGTGCCAGCAGTCCAGACCACTACAATGAGCAGTTCTTC
>-|TRBV28|-|TRBJ2-2
CASSPWGGGNTGELFF
TGTGCCAGCAGTCCCTGGGGAGGCGGGAACACCGGGGAGCTGTTTTTT
>TRBD1|TRBV19|-|TRBJ2-7
CASSIAGQGAYEQYF
TGTGCCAGTAGTATAGCGGGACAGGGTGCCTACGAGCAGTACTTC
>-|TRBV28|-|TRBJ2-5
CASSFRHQETQYF
TGTGCCAGCAGTTTTCGACACCAAGAGACCCAGTACTTC
>TRBD2|TRBV7-3|-|TRBJ2-1
CASSPDWGGRDEQFF
TGTGCCAGCAGCCCTGACTGGGGGGGAAGGGATGAGCAGTTCTTC
>-|TRBV28|-|TRBJ2-3
CASSSTGTSTDTQYF
TGTGCCAGCAGTTCAACCGGGACTAGCACAGATACGCAGTATTTT
>-|TRBV28|-|TRBJ2-5
CASSSERAGYF
TGTGCCAGCAGTTCAGAGCGGGCTGGGTACTTC
>-|TRBV7-9|-|TRBJ1-2
CASRIQGAYGYTF
TGTGCCAGCAGGATACAGGGAGCTTATGGCTACACCTTC
>-|TRBV18|-|TRBJ2-1
CASSPQFQDNEQFF
TGTGCCAGCTCACCGCAATTTCAGGACAATGAGCAGTTCTTC